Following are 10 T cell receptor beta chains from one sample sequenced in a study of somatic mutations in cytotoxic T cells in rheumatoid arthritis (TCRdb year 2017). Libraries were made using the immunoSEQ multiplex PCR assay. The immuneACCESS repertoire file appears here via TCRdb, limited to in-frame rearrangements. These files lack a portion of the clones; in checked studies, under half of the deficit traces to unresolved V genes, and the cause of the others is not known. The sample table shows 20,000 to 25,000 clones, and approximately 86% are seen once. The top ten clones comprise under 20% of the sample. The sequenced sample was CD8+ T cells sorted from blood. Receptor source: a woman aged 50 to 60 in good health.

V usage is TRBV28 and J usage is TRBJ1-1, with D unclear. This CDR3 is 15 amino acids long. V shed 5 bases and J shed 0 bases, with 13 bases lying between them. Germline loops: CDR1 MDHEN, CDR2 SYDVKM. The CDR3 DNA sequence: TGTGCCAGCAGTCCTCCCTCGGCCATGAACACTGAAGCTTTCTTT. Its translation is CASSPPSAMNTEAFF.

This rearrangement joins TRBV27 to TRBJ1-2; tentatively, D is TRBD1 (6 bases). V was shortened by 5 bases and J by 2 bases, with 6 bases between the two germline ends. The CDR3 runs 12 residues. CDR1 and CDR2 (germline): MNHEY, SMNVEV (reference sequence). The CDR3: CASSGQNYGYTF. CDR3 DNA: TGTGCCAGCAGTGGACAGAACTATGGCTACACCTTC.

The CDR3 is CASSQRPDYGYTF. In DNA form, the CDR3 reads TGTGCCAGCAGCCAAAGGCCCGATTATGGCTACACCTTC. The gene calls are TRBV5-8 and TRBJ1-2; D is unresolved. The CDR3 is 13 amino acids. Trimming took off 4 bases at V and 5 bases at J, with 12 bases between the two ends. In germline, CDR1 is SGHTS, CDR2 YDEGEE.

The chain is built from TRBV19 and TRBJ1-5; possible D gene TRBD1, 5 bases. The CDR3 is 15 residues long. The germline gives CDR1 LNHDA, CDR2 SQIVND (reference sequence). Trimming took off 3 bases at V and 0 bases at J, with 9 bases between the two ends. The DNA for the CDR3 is TGTGCCAGTAGTATGGGGGGGAGTAGCAATCAGCCCCAGCATTTT. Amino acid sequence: CASSMGGSSNQPQHF. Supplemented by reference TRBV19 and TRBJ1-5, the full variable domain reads DGGITQSPKYLFRKEGQNVTLSCEQNLNHDAMYWYRQDPGQGLRLIYYSQIVNDFQKGDIAEGYSVSREKKESFPLTVTSAQKNPTAFYLCASSMGGSSNQPQHFGDGTRLSIL.

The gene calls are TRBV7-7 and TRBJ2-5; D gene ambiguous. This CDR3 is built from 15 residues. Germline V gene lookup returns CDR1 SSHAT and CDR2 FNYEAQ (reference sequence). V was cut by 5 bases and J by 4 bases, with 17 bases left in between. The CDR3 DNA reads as TGTGCCAGCAGCCCCCAGCCGAAGGTCGGAGAGACCCAGTACTTC. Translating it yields CASSPQPKVGETQYF.

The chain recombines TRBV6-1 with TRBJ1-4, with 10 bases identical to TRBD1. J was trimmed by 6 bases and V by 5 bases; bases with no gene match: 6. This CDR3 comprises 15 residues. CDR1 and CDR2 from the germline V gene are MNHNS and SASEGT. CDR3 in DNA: TGTGCCAGCAGTTTTTACGACAGGGGGCATGAAAAACTGTTTTTT. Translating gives CASSFYDRGHEKLFF.

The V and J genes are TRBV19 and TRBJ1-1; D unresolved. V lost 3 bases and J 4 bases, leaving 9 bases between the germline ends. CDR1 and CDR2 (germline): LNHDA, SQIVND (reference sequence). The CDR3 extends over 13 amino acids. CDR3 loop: CASSIMGLTEAFF. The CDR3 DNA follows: TGTGCCAGTAGTATCATGGGCCTCACTGAAGCTTTCTTT.

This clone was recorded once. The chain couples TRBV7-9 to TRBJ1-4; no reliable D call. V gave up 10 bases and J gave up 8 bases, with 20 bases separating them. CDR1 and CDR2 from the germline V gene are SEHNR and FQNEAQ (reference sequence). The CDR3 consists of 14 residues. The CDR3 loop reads CATPRRSEEEKLFF. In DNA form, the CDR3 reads TGTGCCACCCCGCGTCGGTCGGAGGAAGAAAAACTGTTTTTT.

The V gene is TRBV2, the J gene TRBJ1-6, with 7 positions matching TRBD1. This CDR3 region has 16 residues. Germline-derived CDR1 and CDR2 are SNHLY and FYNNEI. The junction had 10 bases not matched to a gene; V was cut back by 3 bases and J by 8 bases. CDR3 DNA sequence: TGTGCCAGCAGTGAGTTGGTCCCGCAGGGGGATTCACCCCTCCACTTT. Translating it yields CASSELVPQGDSPLHF.

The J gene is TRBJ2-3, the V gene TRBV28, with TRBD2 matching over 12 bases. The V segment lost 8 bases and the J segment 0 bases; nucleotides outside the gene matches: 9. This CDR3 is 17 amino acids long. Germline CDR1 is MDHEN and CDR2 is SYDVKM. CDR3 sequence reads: CASGRLAGAGSTDTQYF. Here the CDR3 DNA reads TGTGCCAGCGGACGACTAGCGGGGGCGGGAAGCACAGATACGCAGTATTTT.